Given below is one T cell receptor beta chain in context. These data come from a study of blood T cell repertoires in COVID-19. TCRdb's table, derived via immunoSEQ multiplex PCR, lists solely in-frame clones and lacks some. Of around 300,000 clones listed, approximately 88% are singletons. CDR3 length equals 12 residues. CDR1 is SGHAT, CDR2 FQNNGV, per germline. V lost 6 bases and J lost 14; bases outside the gene matches: 11. The receptor was isolated from a woman in her thirties or forties who had recovered from COVID-19. This rearrangement joins TRBV11-2 to TRBJ1-1; 8 bases align to TRBD1. Sequenced material: PBMCs or T cells enriched from blood (not recorded which). CDR3 amino acids: CASSQSGGPRFF. DNA of the CDR3: TGTGCCAGCAGTCAATCAGGGGGCCCTCGGTTCTTT.